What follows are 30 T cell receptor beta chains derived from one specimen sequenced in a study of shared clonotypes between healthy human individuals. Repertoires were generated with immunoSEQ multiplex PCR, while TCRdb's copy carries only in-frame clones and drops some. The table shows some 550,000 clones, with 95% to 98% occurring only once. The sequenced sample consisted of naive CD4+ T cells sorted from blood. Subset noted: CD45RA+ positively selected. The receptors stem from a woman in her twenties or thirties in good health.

In DNA form, the CDR3 reads TGTGCCAGCAGCTCTACGGGACAGGGGTCCGAGCAGTACTTC. Its translation is CASSSTGQGSEQYF. The J gene is TRBJ2-7, the V gene TRBV9; 10 nucleotides line up with TRBD1. V lost 4 bases, J lost 6 bases, and 7 bases stayed unmatched. The germline V gene has CDR1 SGDLS and CDR2 YYNGEE. The CDR3 is made up of 14 amino acids.

As DNA, the CDR3 is TGCAGTGCTGGCAAACAGGTGGGCTACACCTTC. Translated, it gives CSAGKQVGYTF. The chain joins TRBV20-1 to TRBJ1-2, with D perhaps matching TRBD1 (5 bases). This CDR3 has 11 amino acids. Per germline, CDR1 DFQATT and CDR2 SNEGSKA (reference sequence). V gave up 5 bases and J gave up 8 bases, with 12 bases separating them.

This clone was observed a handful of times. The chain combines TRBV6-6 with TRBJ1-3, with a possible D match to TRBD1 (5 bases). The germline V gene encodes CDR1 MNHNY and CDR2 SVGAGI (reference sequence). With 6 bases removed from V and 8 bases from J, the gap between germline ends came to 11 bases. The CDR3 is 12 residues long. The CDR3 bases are TGTGCCAGCAGGCCATCGGGGGACACCATATATTTT. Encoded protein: CASRPSGDTIYF.

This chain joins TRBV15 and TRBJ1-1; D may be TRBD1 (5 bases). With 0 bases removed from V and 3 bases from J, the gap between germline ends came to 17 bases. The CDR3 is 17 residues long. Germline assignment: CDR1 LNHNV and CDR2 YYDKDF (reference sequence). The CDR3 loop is CATSRDRVRGVDTEAFF. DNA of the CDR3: TGTGCCACCAGCAGAGACAGGGTACGAGGGGTCGACACTGAAGCTTTCTTT.

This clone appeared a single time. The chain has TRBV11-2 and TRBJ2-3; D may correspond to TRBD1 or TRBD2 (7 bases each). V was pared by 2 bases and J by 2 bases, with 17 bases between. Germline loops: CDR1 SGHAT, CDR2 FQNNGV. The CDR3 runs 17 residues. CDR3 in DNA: TGTGCCAGCAGCTTAAAGCGGGGACAGATCCTCACAGATACGCAGTATTTT. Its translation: CASSLKRGQILTDTQYF.

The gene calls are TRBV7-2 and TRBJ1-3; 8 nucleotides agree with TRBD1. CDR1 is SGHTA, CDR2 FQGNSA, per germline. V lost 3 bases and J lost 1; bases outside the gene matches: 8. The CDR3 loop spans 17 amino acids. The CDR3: CASSLWTGSLSGNTIYF. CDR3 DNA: TGTGCCAGCAGCTTGTGGACAGGGAGCCTTTCTGGAAACACCATATATTTT. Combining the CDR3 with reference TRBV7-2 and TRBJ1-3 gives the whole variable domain GAGVSQSPSNKVTEKGKDVELRCDPISGHTALYWYRQSLGQGLEFLIYFQGNSAPDKSGLPSDRFSAERTGGSVSTLTIQRTQQEDSAVYLCASSLWTGSLSGNTIYFGEGSWLTVV.

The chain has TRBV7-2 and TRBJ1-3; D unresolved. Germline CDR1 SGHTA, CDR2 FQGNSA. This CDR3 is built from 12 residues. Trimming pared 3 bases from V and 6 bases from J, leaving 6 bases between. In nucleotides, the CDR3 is TGTGCCAGCAGCTTTGCATCAAACACCATATATTTT. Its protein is CASSFASNTIYF.

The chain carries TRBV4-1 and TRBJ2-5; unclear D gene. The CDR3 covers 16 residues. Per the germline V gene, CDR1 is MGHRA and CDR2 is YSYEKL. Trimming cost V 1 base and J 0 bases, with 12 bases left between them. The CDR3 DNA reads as TGCGCCAGCAGCCAAGCCGTGGGCCGGTACCAAGAGACCCAGTACTTC. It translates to CASSQAVGRYQETQYF.

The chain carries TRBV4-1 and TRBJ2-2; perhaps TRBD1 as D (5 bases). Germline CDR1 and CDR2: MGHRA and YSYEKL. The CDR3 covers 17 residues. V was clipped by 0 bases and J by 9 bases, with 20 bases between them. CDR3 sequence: CASSQENRLGRWRELFF. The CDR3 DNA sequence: TGCGCCAGCAGCCAAGAAAACAGGTTGGGTCGGTGGCGGGAGCTGTTTTTT.

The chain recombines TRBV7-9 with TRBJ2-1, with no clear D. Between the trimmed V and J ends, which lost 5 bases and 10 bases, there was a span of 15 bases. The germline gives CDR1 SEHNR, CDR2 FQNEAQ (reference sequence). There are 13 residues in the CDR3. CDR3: CASSQSRAREQFF. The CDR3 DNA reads TGTGCCAGCAGCCAGTCACGGGCGAGGGAGCAGTTCTTC. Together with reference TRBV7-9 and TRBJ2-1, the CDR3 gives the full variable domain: DTGVSQNPRHKITKRGQNVTFRCDPISEHNRLYWYRQTLGQGPEFLTYFQNEAQLEKSRLLSDRFSAERPKGSFSTLEIQRTEQGDSAMYLCASSQSRAREQFFGPGTRLTVL.

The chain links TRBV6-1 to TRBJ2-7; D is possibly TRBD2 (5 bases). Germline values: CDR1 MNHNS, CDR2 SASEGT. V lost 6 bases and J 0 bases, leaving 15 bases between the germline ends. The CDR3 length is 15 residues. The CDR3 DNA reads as TGTGCCAGCAGGGGGTTTAGCGATGGCTCCTACGAGCAGTACTTC. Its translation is CASRGFSDGSYEQYF.

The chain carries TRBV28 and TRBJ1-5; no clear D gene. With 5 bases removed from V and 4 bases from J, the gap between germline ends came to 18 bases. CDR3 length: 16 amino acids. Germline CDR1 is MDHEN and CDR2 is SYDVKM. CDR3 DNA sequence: TGTGCCAGCAGTCCCCTCATTAGTCTGGGGAATCAGCCCCAGCATTTT. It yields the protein CASSPLISLGNQPQHF. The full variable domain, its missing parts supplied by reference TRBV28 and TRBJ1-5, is DVKVTQSSRYLVKRTGEKVFLECVQDMDHENMFWYRQDPGLGLRLIYFSYDVKMKEKGDIPEGYSVSREKKERFSLILESASTNQTSMYLCASSPLISLGNQPQHFGDGTRLSIL.

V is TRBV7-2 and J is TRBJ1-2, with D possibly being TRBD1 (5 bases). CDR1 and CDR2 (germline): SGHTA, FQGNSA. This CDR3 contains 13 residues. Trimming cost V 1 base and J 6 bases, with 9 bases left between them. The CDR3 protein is CASSLGTQHGYTF. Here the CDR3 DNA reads TGTGCCAGCAGCTTAGGGACACAGCATGGCTACACCTTC.

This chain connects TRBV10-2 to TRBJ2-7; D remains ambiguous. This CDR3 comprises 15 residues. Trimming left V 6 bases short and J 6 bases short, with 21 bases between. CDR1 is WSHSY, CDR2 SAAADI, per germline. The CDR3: CASRDSGLSALEQYF. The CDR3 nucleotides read TGCGCCAGCAGAGATTCCGGGCTCTCCGCCCTCGAGCAGTACTTC.

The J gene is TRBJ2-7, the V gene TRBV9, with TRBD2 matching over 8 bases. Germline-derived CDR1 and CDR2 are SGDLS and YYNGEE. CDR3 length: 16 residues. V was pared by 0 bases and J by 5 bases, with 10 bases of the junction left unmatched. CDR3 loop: CASSVDPGLGRNEQYF. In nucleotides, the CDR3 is TGTGCCAGCAGCGTAGACCCGGGACTAGGACGAAACGAGCAGTACTTC.

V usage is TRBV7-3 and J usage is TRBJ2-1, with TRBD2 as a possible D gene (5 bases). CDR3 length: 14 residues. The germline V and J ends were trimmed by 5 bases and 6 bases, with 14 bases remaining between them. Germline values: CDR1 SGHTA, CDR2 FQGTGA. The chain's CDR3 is CASSPQGGSNEQFF. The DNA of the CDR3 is TGTGCCAGCAGCCCCCAAGGAGGATCCAATGAGCAGTTCTTC.

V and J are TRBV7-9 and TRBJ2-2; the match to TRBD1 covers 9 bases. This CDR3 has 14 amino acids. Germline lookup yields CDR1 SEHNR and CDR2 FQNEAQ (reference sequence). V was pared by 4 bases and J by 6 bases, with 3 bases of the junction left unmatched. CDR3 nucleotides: TGTGCCAGCAGCTACAGGGGGCGCGCCGGGGAGCTGTTTTTT. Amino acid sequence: CASSYRGRAGELFF.

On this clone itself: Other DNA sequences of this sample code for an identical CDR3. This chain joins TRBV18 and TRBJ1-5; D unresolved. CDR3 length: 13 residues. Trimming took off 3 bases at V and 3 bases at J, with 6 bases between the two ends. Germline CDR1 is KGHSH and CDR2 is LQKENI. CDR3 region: CASSPGNNQPQHF. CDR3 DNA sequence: TGTGCCAGCTCACCTGGCAACAATCAGCCCCAGCATTTT. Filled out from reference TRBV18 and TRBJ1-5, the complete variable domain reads NAGVMQNPRHLVRRRGQEARLRCSPMKGHSHVYWYRQLPEEGLKFMVYLQKENIIDESGMPKERFSAEFPKEGPSILRIQQVVRGDSAAYFCASSPGNNQPQHFGDGTRLSIL.

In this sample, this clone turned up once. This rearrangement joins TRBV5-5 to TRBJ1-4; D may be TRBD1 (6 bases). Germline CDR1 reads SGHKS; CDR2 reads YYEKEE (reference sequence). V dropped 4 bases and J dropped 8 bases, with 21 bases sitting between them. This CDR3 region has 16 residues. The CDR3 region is CASSPIGGIIQEKLFF. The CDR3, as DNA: TGTGCCAGCAGCCCAATCGGGGGCATCATTCAGGAAAAACTGTTTTTT.

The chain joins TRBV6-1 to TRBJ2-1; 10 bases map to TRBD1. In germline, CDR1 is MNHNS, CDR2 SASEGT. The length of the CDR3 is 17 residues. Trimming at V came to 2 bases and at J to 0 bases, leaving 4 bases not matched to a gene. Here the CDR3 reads CASSERGQGSSYNEQFF. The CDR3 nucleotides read TGTGCCAGCAGTGAAAGGGGACAGGGGTCCTCCTACAATGAGCAGTTCTTC.

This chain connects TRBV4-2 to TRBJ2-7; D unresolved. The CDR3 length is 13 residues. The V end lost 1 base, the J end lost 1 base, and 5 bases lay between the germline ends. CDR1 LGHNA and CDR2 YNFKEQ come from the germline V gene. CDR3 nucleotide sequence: TGTGCCAGCAGCCAAGCGATTTCCTACGAGCAGTACTTC. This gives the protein CASSQAISYEQYF.

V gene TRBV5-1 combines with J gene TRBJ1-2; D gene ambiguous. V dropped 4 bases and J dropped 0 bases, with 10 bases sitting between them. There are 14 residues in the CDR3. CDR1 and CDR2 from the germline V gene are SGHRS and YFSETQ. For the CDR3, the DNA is TGCGCCAGCAGCCCTGACGGTTCTAACTATGGCTACACCTTC. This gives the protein CASSPDGSNYGYTF.

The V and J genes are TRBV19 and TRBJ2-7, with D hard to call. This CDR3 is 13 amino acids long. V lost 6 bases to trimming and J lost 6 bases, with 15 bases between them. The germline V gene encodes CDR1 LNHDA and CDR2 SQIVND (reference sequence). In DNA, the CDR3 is TGTGCCAGTAGGAAGGGTATGAGTCTCGAGCAGTACTTC. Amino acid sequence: CASRKGMSLEQYF.

CDR3 loop: CASSDSYHGQDPWAYEQYF. CDR3 nucleotides: TGTGCCAGCAGTGACTCATACCATGGACAGGACCCATGGGCCTACGAGCAGTACTTC. The chain employs TRBV6-4 and TRBJ2-7, with TRBD1 matching 7 bases. The germline gives CDR1 MRHNA, CDR2 SNTAGT. With 0 bases clipped from V and 2 bases from J, the junction kept 16 bases outside the gene matches. This CDR3 has 19 residues.

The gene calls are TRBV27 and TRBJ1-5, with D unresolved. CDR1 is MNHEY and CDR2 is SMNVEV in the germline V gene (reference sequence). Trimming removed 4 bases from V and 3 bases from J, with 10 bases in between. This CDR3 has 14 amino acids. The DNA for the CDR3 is TGTGCCAGCAGTTCAACCTCGTCCAATCAGCCCCAGCATTTT. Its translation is CASSSTSSNQPQHF.

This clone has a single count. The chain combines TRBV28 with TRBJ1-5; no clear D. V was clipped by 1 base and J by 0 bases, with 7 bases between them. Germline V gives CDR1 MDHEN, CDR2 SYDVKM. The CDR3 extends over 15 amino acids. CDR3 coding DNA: TGTGCCAGCAGTTTATTAAGTTATAGCAATCAGCCCCAGCATTTT. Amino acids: CASSLLSYSNQPQHF.

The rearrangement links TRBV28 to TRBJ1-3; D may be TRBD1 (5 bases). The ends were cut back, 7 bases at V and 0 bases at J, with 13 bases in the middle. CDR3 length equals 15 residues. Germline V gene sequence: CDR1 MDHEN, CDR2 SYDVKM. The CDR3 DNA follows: TGTGCCAGCAACCTGGGGGGGGACTCTGGAAACACCATATATTTT. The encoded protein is CASNLGGDSGNTIYF.

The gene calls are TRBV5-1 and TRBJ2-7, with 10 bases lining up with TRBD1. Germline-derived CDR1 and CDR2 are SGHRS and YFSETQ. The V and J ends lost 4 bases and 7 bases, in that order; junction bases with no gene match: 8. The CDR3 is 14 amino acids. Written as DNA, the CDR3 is TGCGCCAGCAGCACGGGGACAGGGGTAGGAGAGCAGTACTTC. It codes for CASSTGTGVGEQYF. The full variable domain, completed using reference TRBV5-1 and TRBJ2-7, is KAGVTQTPRYLIKTRGQQVTLSCSPISGHRSVSWYQQTPGQGLQFLFEYFSETQRNKGNFPGRFSGRQFSNSRSEMNVSTLELGDSALYLCASSTGTGVGEQYFGPGTRLTVT.

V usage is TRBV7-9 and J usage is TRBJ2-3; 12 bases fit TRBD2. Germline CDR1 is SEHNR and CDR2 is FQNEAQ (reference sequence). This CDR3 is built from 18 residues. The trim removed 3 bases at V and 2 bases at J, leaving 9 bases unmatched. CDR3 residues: CASSLDRGLAGTTDTQYF. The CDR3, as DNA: TGTGCCAGCAGCTTGGACAGAGGACTAGCGGGAACCACAGATACGCAGTATTTT.

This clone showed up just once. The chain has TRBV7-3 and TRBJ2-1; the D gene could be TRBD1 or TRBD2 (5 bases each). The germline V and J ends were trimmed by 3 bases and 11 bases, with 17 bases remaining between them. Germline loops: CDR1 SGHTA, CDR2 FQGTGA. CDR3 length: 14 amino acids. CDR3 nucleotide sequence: TGTGCCAGCAGCTTCGGGGACGCCGGTCGGAAGCAGTTCTTC. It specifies CASSFGDAGRKQFF.